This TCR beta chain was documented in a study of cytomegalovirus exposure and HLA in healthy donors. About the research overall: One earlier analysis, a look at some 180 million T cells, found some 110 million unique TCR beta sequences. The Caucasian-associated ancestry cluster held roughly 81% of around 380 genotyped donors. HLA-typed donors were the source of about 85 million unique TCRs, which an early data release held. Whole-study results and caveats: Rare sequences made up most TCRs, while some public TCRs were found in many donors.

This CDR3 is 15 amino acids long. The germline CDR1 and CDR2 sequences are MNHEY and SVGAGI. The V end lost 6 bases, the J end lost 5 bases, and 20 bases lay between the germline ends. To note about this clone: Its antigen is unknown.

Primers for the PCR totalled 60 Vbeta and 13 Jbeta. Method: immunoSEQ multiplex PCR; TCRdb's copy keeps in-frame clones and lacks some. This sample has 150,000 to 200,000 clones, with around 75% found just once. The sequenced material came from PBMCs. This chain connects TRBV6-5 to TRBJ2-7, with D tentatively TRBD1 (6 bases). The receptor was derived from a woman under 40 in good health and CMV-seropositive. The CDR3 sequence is CASRIDGTTRHEQYF. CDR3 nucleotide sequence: TGTGCCAGCAGAATCGACGGGACAACTCGGCACGAGCAGTACTTC.